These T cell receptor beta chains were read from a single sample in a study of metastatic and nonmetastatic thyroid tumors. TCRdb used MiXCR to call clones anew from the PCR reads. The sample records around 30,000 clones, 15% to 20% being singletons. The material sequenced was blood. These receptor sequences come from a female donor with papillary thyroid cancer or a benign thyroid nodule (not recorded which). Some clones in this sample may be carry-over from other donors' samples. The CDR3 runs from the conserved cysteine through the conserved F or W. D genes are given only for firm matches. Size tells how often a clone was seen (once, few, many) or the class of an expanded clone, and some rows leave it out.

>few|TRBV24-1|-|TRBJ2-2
CATSDLRGGDTGELFF
TGTGCCACCAGTGATTTGAGAGGGGGTGACACCGGCGAGCTGTTTTTT
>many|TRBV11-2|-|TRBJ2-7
CASSLVGSSYEQYF
TGTGCCAGCAGCTTAGTAGGGTCGTCCTACGAGCAGTACTTC
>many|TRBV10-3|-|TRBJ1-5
CAISESPGLGVGSNQPQHF
TGTGCCATCAGTGAGTCTCCAGGGCTGGGGGTGGGTAGCAATCAGCCCCAGCATTTT
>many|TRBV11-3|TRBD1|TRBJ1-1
CASSLRQGEGNTEAFF
TGTGCCAGCAGCTTACGACAGGGAGAGGGGAACACTGAAGCTTTCTTT
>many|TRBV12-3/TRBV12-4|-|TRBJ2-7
CASSLGDPYEQYF
TGTGCCAGCAGTTTAGGGGACCCCTACGAGCAGTACTTC
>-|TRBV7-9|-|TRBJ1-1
CASSLNGGTEAFF
TGTGCCAGCAGCCTCAATGGAGGTACTGAAGCTTTCTTT
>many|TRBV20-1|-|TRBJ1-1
CSARQGETEAFF
TGCAGTGCTAGGCAGGGAGAGACTGAAGCTTTCTTT
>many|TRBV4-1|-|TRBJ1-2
CASSQEMSQGRGYTF
TGCGCCAGCAGCCAAGAAATGTCACAGGGCCGAGGCTACACCTTC
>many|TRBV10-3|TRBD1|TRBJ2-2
CAISEGQGNTGELFF
TGTGCCATCAGTGAGGGACAGGGGAACACCGGGGAGCTGTTTTTT
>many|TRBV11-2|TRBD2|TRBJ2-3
CASSLGLAGGFTDTQYF
TGTGCCAGCAGCTTAGGCCTAGCGGGAGGCTTCACAGATACGCAGTATTTT
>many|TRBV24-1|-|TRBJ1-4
CATSVGEKLFF
TGTGCCACCAGTGTAGGTGAAAAACTGTTTTTT
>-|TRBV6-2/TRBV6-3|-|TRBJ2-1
CASSYQLSVRSSSYNEQFF
TGTGCCAGCAGTTACCAGCTTAGCGTCAGGTCCAGCTCCTACAATGAGCAGTTCTTC
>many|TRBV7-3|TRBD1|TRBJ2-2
CASSPRTGATGELFF
TGTGCCAGCAGCCCCCGTACAGGGGCCACCGGGGAGCTGTTTTTT
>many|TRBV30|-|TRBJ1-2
CAWSVSLKPNYGYTF
TGTGCCTGGAGTGTTTCCCTTAAACCTAACTATGGCTACACCTTC
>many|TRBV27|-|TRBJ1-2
CASSSGLGYTF
TGTGCCAGCAGTTCAGGGTTAGGCTACACCTTC
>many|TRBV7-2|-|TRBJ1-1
CASSFRMNTEAFF
TGTGCCAGCAGCTTCAGGATGAACACTGAAGCTTTCTTT
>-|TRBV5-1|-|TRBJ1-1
CASSLVSGGGSEAFF
TGCGCCAGCAGCTTGGTATCGGGGGGCGGTTCTGAAGCTTTCTTT
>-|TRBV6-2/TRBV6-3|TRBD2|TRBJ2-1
CASSYSSGSGIPVQFF
TGTGCCAGCAGTTACTCTTCGGGTAGCGGGATCCCTGTTCAGTTCTTC
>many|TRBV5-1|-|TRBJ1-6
CASSLPDSLGSPLHF
TGCGCCAGCAGCTTGCCGGACAGTTTGGGATCACCCCTCCACTTT
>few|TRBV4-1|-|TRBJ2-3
CASSQVPGGSSTDTQYF
TGCGCCAGCAGCCAAGTCCCAGGCGGCAGTAGCACAGATACGCAGTATTTT
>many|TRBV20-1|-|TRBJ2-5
CSARAPGGYSETQYF
TGCAGTGCTAGAGCGCCAGGGGGGTATTCGGAGACCCAGTACTTC
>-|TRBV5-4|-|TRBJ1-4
CASTKIGDNEKLFF
TGTGCCAGCACCAAGATAGGGGATAATGAAAAACTGTTTTTT
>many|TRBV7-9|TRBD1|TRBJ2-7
CASRRGQGEQYF
TGTGCCAGCAGGCGGGGACAGGGCGAGCAGTACTTC
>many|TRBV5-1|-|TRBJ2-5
CASSLYRSLGETQYF
TGCGCCAGCAGCTTGTATAGGTCCCTGGGAGAGACCCAGTACTTC
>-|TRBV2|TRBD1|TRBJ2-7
CASQPGQDYYEQYF
TGTGCCAGCCAACCGGGACAGGACTACTACGAGCAGTACTTC
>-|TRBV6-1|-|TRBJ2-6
CASIGASSGANVLTF
TGCGCCAGCATCGGGGCAAGCTCTGGGGCCAACGTCCTGACTTTC
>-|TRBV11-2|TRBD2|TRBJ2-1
CASSHGRAMYNEQFF
TGTGCCAGCAGTCACGGGAGGGCCATGTACAATGAGCAGTTCTTC
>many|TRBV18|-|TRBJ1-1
CASSPAVNTEAFF
TGTGCCAGCTCACCAGCAGTGAACACTGAAGCTTTCTTT
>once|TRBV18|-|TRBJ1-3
CASSPDLTRKNRGNTIYF
TGTGCCAGCTCACCGGATCTTACCCGGAAAAACCGAGGAAACACCATATATTTT
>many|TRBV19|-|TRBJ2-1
CASSLGKLAANNEQFF
TGTGCCAGTAGTTTAGGGAAACTAGCAGCTAACAATGAGCAGTTCTTC
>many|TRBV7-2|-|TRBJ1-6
CASSLDQNSPLHF
TGTGCCAGCAGCTTAGATCAGAATTCACCCCTCCACTTT
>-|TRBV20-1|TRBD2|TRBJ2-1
CSATSGLAAGVAYNEQFF
TGCAGTGCTACCTCGGGACTAGCGGCAGGAGTAGCCTACAATGAGCAGTTCTTC
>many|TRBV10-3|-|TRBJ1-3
CAISAGSGNTIYF
TGTGCCATCAGTGCAGGGTCTGGAAACACCATATATTTT
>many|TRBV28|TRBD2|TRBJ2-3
CASMRAGDYTDTQYF
TGTGCCAGCATGAGAGCGGGGGATTACACAGATACGCAGTATTTT
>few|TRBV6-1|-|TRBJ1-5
CASSPQGFGRSYHPQHF
TGTGCCAGTAGCCCTCAGGGGTTTGGTCGGTCCTATCATCCCCAGCATTTT
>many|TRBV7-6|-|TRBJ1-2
CASSLQGRGYTF
TGTGCCAGCAGCTTACAGGGTCGTGGCTACACCTTC
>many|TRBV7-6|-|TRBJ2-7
CASSLGALSDEQYF
TGTGCCAGCAGCTTAGGAGCGCTATCCGACGAGCAGTACTTC
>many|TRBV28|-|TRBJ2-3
CASSFFSGNPSTDTQYF
TGTGCCAGCAGTTTTTTTTCAGGCAACCCTAGCACAGATACGCAGTATTTT
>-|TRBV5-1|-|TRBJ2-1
CASSLGGQITYNEQFF
TGCGCCAGCAGCTTAGGTGGACAAATTACTTACAATGAGCAGTTCTTC
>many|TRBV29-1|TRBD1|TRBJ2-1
CSASEAGGRNEQFF
TGCAGCGCGTCTGAGGCAGGGGGCCGCAATGAGCAGTTCTTC
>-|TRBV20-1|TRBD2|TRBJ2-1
CSARAGGNEQFF
TGCAGTGCTAGAGCGGGGGGGAATGAGCAGTTCTTC
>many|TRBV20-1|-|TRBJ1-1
CSARGDRSHTEAFF
TGCAGTGCTAGAGGGGACCGGTCACACACTGAAGCTTTCTTT
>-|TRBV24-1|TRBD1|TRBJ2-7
CATSYSRTGDPYEQYF
TGTGCCACCAGTTATTCGAGGACAGGGGACCCCTACGAGCAGTACTTC
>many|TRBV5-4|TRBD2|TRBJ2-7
CASSERGGSYEQYF
TGTGCCAGCAGCGAGCGGGGGGGCAGCTACGAGCAGTACTTC
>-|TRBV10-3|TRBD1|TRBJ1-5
CAISEQGAFQPQHF
TGTGCCATCAGTGAGCAGGGGGCATTTCAGCCCCAGCATTTT
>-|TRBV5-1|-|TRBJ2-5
CAGSYPTGGQETQYF
TGCGCCGGCAGCTACCCCACAGGTGGCCAAGAGACCCAGTACTTC
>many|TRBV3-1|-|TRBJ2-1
CASSQSTLQYEQFF
TGTGCCAGCAGCCAATCGACACTTCAATATGAGCAGTTCTTC
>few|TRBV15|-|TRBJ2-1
CATSRPSGPSYNEQFF
TGTGCCACAAGCAGGCCCTCCGGACCCTCATACAATGAGCAGTTCTTC
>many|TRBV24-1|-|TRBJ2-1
CATSENWEEQFF
TGTGCCACCAGTGAGAACTGGGAAGAGCAGTTCTTC
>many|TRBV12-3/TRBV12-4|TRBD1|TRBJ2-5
CASSSTGGRETQYF
TGTGCCAGCAGTTCCACAGGGGGCAGGGAGACCCAGTACTTC
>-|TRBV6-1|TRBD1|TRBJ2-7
CASSEARQGVYEQYF
TGTGCCAGCAGTGAAGCGCGGCAGGGGGTCTACGAGCAGTACTTC
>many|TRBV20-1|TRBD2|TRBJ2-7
CSASYTSGNTPYEQYF
TGCAGTGCTAGTTATACTAGCGGGAATACCCCCTACGAGCAGTACTTC
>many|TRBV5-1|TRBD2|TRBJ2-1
CASRTSGSQANEQFF
TGCGCCAGCAGAACTAGCGGGAGTCAAGCAAATGAGCAGTTCTTC
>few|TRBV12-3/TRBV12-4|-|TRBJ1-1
CASSLAWKGSDLF
TGTGCCAGCAGTTTAGCGTGGAAGGGGAGCGATTTATTT
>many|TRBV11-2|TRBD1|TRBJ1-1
CASSLDRALNTEAFF
TGTGCCAGCAGCCTAGACAGGGCCCTCAACACTGAAGCTTTCTTT
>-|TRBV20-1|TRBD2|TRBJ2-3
CSAWGVTSGTDTQYF
TGCAGTGCCTGGGGAGTGACTAGCGGGACAGATACGCAGTATTTT
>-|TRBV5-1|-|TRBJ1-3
CASSLVGVRNTIYF
TGCGCCAGCAGCCTGGTAGGGGTCCGAAACACCATATATTTT